These 27 T cell receptor beta chains share one sample of origin, sequenced in a study of blood T cell repertoires in COVID-19. The assay was immunoSEQ multiplex PCR, and TCRdb's table has in-frame clones only and misses some. Of over 70,000 clones listed, 60% to 85% are singletons. Sequenced: peripheral blood. The receptors come from a human donor in a cohort sampled during active COVID-19.

The genes are TRBV7-9 and TRBJ2-4; a possible D gene is TRBD1 (6 bases). Germline loops: CDR1 SEHNR, CDR2 FQNEAQ (reference sequence). The CDR3 is 14 residues long. V lost 5 bases and J 8 bases, leaving 16 bases between the germline ends. This CDR3 is CASSAEQGLDIQYF. The CDR3 DNA follows: TGTGCCAGCAGCGCTGAACAGGGATTGGACATTCAGTACTTC.

The CDR3 loop reads CASSFFGVNEKLFF. CDR3 DNA sequence: TGTGCCAGCAGCTTCTTCGGAGTTAATGAAAAACTGTTTTTT. This rearrangement joins TRBV7-2 to TRBJ1-4; no reliable D call. V lost 3 bases and J 4 bases, leaving 9 bases between the germline ends. Germline CDR1 is SGHTA and CDR2 is FQGNSA. The CDR3 length is 14 residues.

The rearrangement joins TRBV27 to TRBJ2-1; D might be TRBD2 (6 bases). Trimming left V 0 bases short and J 7 bases short, with 13 bases between. Per germline, CDR1 MNHEY and CDR2 SMNVEV (reference sequence). This CDR3 is 15 amino acids long. Written as DNA, the CDR3 is TGTGCCAGCAGTTTATCTAGGGACTGGATAAATGAGCAGTTCTTC. It specifies CASSLSRDWINEQFF.

The V call is TRBV2, the J call TRBJ2-7; D may be TRBD1 (6 bases). The CDR3 length is 15 residues. With 5 bases removed from V and 0 bases from J, the gap between germline ends came to 14 bases. Per germline, CDR1 SNHLY and CDR2 FYNNEI. The CDR3 sequence is CASSPVLDSSYEQYF. The CDR3 nucleotides read TGTGCCAGCAGTCCCGTTTTGGACAGCTCCTACGAGCAGTACTTC. Full variable domain (missing parts from reference TRBV2 and TRBJ2-7): EPEVTQTPSHQVTQMGQEVILRCVPISNHLYFYWYRQILGQKVEFLVSFYNNEISEKSEIFDDQFSVERPDGSNFTLKIRSTKLEDSAMYFCASSPVLDSSYEQYFGPGTRLTVT.

Written as DNA, the CDR3 is TGCAGCGGGGCTAGCGGTCGGGGTCAGGCTTTCTTT. It codes for CSGASGRGQAFF. The rearrangement joins TRBV29-1 to TRBJ1-1; no reliable D call. The V and J ends lost 7 bases and 11 bases respectively, with 20 bases between them. Germline-derived CDR1 and CDR2 are SQVTM and ANQGSEA. This CDR3 has 12 amino acids.

V usage is TRBV15 and J usage is TRBJ2-1; TRBD2 matches at 12 bases. Unmatched junction bases numbered 9, after V lost 2 bases and J lost 10 bases. The CDR3 totals 16 residues. The germline V gene has CDR1 LNHNV and CDR2 YYDKDF (reference sequence). The CDR3 nucleotides are TGTGCCACCAGCAGAACTCGACTAGCGGGGGCCAGGGAGCAGTTCTTC. Translated: CATSRTRLAGAREQFF.

CDR3 residues: CASSQAPDRGNSGEQFF. DNA for the CDR3: TGCGCCAGCAGCCAGGCACCGGACAGGGGGAACTCTGGTGAGCAGTTCTTC. V and J are TRBV4-1 and TRBJ2-1, with TRBD1 matching over 10 bases. Germline trimming cut 3 bases from V and 9 bases from J; bases unmatched to any gene: 14. The germline V gene encodes CDR1 MGHRA and CDR2 YSYEKL. This CDR3 spans 17 amino acids.

The chain carries TRBV7-2 and TRBJ1-6; 7 nucleotides line up with TRBD1. This CDR3 contains 15 residues. V shed 5 bases and J 5 bases; nucleotides not matched to a gene: 6. CDR1 SGHTA and CDR2 FQGNSA come from the germline V gene. The CDR3 is CASSAHRGDNSPLHF. The CDR3 nucleotides read TGTGCCAGCAGCGCACACAGGGGAGATAATTCACCCCTCCACTTT. The complete variable domain, with remaining parts taken from reference TRBV7-2 and TRBJ1-6, reads GAGVSQSPSNKVTEKGKDVELRCDPISGHTALYWYRQSLGQGLEFLIYFQGNSAPDKSGLPSDRFSAERTGGSVSTLTIQRTQQEDSAVYLCASSAHRGDNSPLHFGNGTRLTVT.

This clone was counted a few times. The V call is TRBV28, the J call TRBJ1-1; a possible D gene is TRBD1 (6 bases). This CDR3 spans 14 amino acids. CDR1 and CDR2 (germline): MDHEN, SYDVKM. Trimming shortened V by 5 bases and J by 5 bases, and 15 bases separated the two germline ends. CDR3 sequence: CASSVYRVRTEAFF. CDR3 sequence (DNA): TGTGCCAGCAGTGTCTACAGGGTGAGAACTGAAGCTTTCTTT.

The genes are TRBV18 and TRBJ2-1, with 10 bases that match TRBD2. CDR1 is KGHSH and CDR2 is LQKENI in the germline V gene. The CDR3 runs 13 residues. V was pared by 9 bases and J by 7 bases, with 6 bases of the junction left unmatched. CDR3 loop: CASRRAGGNEQFF. The CDR3, as DNA: TGTGCCAGTCGGCGAGCGGGAGGGAATGAGCAGTTCTTC. The complete variable domain, with remaining parts taken from reference TRBV18 and TRBJ2-1, reads NAGVMQNPRHLVRRRGQEARLRCSPMKGHSHVYWYRQLPEEGLKFMVYLQKENIIDESGMPKERFSAEFPKEGPSILRIQQVVRGDSAAYFCASRRAGGNEQFFGPGTRLTVL.

The V and J genes are TRBV2 and TRBJ2-2; 9 bases are a match to TRBD2. This CDR3 has 17 residues. Germline CDR1 is SNHLY and CDR2 is FYNNEI. V gave up 4 bases and J gave up 2 bases; unmatched junction bases: 8. CDR3 amino acids: CASSARAAGGNTGELFF. Written as DNA, the CDR3 is TGTGCCAGCAGTGCCAGGGCAGCGGGAGGAAACACCGGGGAGCTGTTTTTT.

V is TRBV5-1 and J is TRBJ1-1; no definite D call. Germline-derived CDR1 and CDR2 are SGHRS and YFSETQ. The V gene lost 0 bases and the J gene lost 4 bases, with 10 bases spanning the gap. The CDR3 loop spans 14 amino acids. The CDR3 nucleotides are TGCGCCAGCAGCTTGGATGGAGGGAGCACTGAAGCTTTCTTT. This encodes CASSLDGGSTEAFF. Using reference TRBV5-1 and TRBJ1-1 for the parts outside the CDR3, the full variable domain is KAGVTQTPRYLIKTRGQQVTLSCSPISGHRSVSWYQQTPGQGLQFLFEYFSETQRNKGNFPGRFSGRQFSNSRSEMNVSTLELGDSALYLCASSLDGGSTEAFFGQGTRLTVV.

The CDR3 is CASSLSPRKNTEAFF. The CDR3 nucleotides are TGTGCCAGCAGCTTATCGCCGAGAAAGAACACTGAAGCTTTCTTT. The chain has TRBV7-2 and TRBJ1-1; no clear D. Trimming shortened V by 2 bases and J by 1 base, and 11 bases separated the two germline ends. This CDR3 is built from 15 residues. Germline CDR1 reads SGHTA; CDR2 reads FQGNSA.

J is TRBJ2-5 and V is TRBV28; 10 bases line up with TRBD1. The V segment lost 7 bases and the J segment 6 bases; nucleotides outside the gene matches: 5. The CDR3 is made up of 13 amino acids. The germline V gene encodes CDR1 MDHEN and CDR2 SYDVKM. CDR3 coding DNA: TGTGCCAGCACAAGACAGGGGGCGAAGACCCAGTACTTC. The encoded protein is CASTRQGAKTQYF.

The rearrangement uses TRBV5-1 and TRBJ2-4; TRBD1 is a possible D gene (5 bases). Deletions cut 1 base from V and 0 bases from J, with 5 bases between. Germline CDR1 reads SGHRS; CDR2 reads YFSETQ. The CDR3 has 14 amino acids. CDR3 loop: CASSLQGAKNIQYF. The CDR3 bases are TGCGCCAGCAGCTTGCAGGGAGCCAAAAACATTCAGTACTTC.

This clone turned up a few times. V usage is TRBV28 and J usage is TRBJ1-2, with a tentative D call TRBD1 (5 bases). Germline CDR1 reads MDHEN; CDR2 reads SYDVKM. This CDR3 is built from 13 residues. V shed 8 bases and J shed 4 bases, with 14 bases lying between them. The CDR3: CASHRKTRYGYTF. CDR3 sequence (DNA): TGTGCCAGCCACAGGAAAACCCGCTATGGCTACACCTTC.

This chain uses TRBV5-6 with TRBJ1-3; D call uncertain. With 2 bases removed from V and 1 base from J, the gap between germline ends came to 7 bases. CDR3 length: 14 residues. Germline V gene lookup returns CDR1 SGHDT and CDR2 YYEEEE. This CDR3 reads CASSFGRSGNTIYF. In nucleotides, the CDR3 is TGTGCCAGCAGCTTTGGGCGATCTGGAAACACCATATATTTT. Using reference TRBV5-6 and TRBJ1-3 for the parts outside the CDR3, the full variable domain is DAGVTQSPTHLIKTRGQQVTLRCSPKSGHDTVSWYQQALGQGPQFIFQYYEEEERQRGNFPDRFSGHQFPNYSSELNVNALLLGDSALYLCASSFGRSGNTIYFGEGSWLTVV.

This clone was counted only a few times. The chain employs TRBV19 and TRBJ2-3, with 8 positions matching TRBD1. V was clipped by 7 bases and J by 4 bases; unmatched bases: 4. The V gene's germline CDR1 is LNHDA and CDR2 SQIVND (reference sequence). The CDR3 has 13 amino acids. CDR3 DNA: TGTGCCAGTAAACAGGGGGTCGCAGATACGCAGTATTTT. Its translation is CASKQGVADTQYF.

The chain is built from TRBV14 and TRBJ2-1, with D perhaps matching TRBD1 (6 bases). CDR3 length equals 15 residues. The germline V and J ends were trimmed by 5 bases and 0 bases, with 11 bases remaining between them. Looked up from germline, CDR1 is SGHDN and CDR2 is FVKESK. The CDR3: CASSLGQVSYNEQFF. The DNA for the CDR3 is TGTGCCAGCAGCTTGGGACAAGTCTCCTACAATGAGCAGTTCTTC.

This chain joins TRBV15 and TRBJ1-4; 7 bases line up with TRBD1. CDR3 size: 18 residues. CDR1 is LNHNV, CDR2 YYDKDF, per germline (reference sequence). V was pared by 0 bases and J by 5 bases, with 12 bases of the junction left unmatched. The CDR3: CATSRDVPGQRRNEKLFF. The CDR3 region has the DNA TGTGCCACCAGCAGAGATGTCCCGGGACAGAGGAGGAATGAAAAACTGTTTTTT.

This clone was found once. The rearrangement joins TRBV6-2 or TRBV6-3 to TRBJ2-1, with 9 bases aligning to TRBD2. CDR3 length: 20 amino acids. Germline V gives CDR1 MNHEY, CDR2 SVGEGT. Trimming at V came to 4 bases and at J to 8 bases, leaving 24 bases not matched to a gene. The CDR3 region has the DNA TGTGCCAGCAGTTTTACTTCGGCCACTCCGGGACTAGCATCAAGCGATGAGCAGTTCTTC. The encoded protein is CASSFTSATPGLASSDEQFF.

This clone appeared a single time. The genes are TRBV9 and TRBJ2-6; tentatively, D is TRBD1 (6 bases). V lost 8 bases and J 0 bases, leaving 12 bases between the germline ends. Per the germline V gene, CDR1 is SGDLS and CDR2 is YYNGEE. The CDR3 spans 15 residues. CDR3 protein: CASSRGSSGANVLTF. In DNA, the CDR3 is TGTGCCAGTAGCAGGGGAAGCTCTGGGGCCAACGTCCTGACTTTC. The whole variable domain, filled in from reference TRBV9 and TRBJ2-6, reads DSGVTQTPKHLITATGQRVTLRCSPRSGDLSVYWYQQSLDQGLQFLIQYYNGEERAKGNILERFSAQQFPDLHSELNLSSLELGDSALYFCASSRGSSGANVLTFGAGSRLTVL.

This clone was seen a single time. The CDR3 DNA reads as TGTGCCAGCTCACCTGGGGCAGGACGAGAGACCCAGTACTTC. It translates to CASSPGAGRETQYF. The chain is built from TRBV18 and TRBJ2-5; TRBD1 is a possible D gene (5 bases). Trimming removed 3 bases at V and 4 bases at J, with 12 bases between. Germline V gives CDR1 KGHSH, CDR2 LQKENI. The CDR3 contains 14 residues.

J is TRBJ2-7 and V is TRBV28; D call uncertain. The CDR3 spans 15 residues. Looked up from germline, CDR1 is MDHEN and CDR2 is SYDVKM. Between the trimmed V and J ends, which lost 6 bases and 0 bases, there was a span of 15 bases. This chain's CDR3 is CASSLSGGPSYEQYF. Written as DNA, the CDR3 is TGTGCCAGCAGCCTATCTGGCGGCCCCTCCTACGAGCAGTACTTC.

V gene TRBV20-1 combines with J gene TRBJ1-5; no reliable D call. There are 14 residues in the CDR3. Trimming removed 3 bases at V and 1 base at J, with 10 bases between. Germline V gives CDR1 DFQATT, CDR2 SNEGSKA (reference sequence). The DNA of the CDR3 is TGCAGTGCTAGTCGTTCGGGGAGCAATCAGCCCCAGCATTTT. Translated, it gives CSASRSGSNQPQHF.

As DNA, the CDR3 is TGCGCCAGCAGCCAAGCAACGGGTTTTTATGGCTACACCTTC. Translated: CASSQATGFYGYTF. The chain couples TRBV4-3 to TRBJ1-2; D gene ambiguous. V was trimmed by 1 base and J by 5 bases, leaving 11 bases between them. The CDR3 is made up of 14 amino acids. The V gene's germline CDR1 is LGHNA and CDR2 YSLEER.

The chain combines TRBV5-1 with TRBJ2-5, with a possible D match to TRBD2 (5 bases). Trimming took 5 bases from V and 1 from J, leaving 9 bases between them. CDR1 is SGHRS, CDR2 YFSETQ, per germline. This CDR3 has 13 residues. CDR3 in DNA: TGCGCCAGCAGAGTAGCGAGCCAAGAGACCCAGTACTTC. Translation: CASRVASQETQYF.